One sample yielded the 32 T cell receptor beta chains listed below, sequenced in a study of CD8+CD57+ T cells in acquired aplastic anemia. CD8+CD57+ cell expansion, shown by flow cytometry, had occurred in the patients selected for sequencing. Profiling of TCR beta VDJ combinations and CDR3 sequences used genomic DNA as template. TCRdb independently ran MiXCR on the reads; one entry per CDR3 protein. The data show 200,000 to 300,000 distinct CDR3 sequences, 47% seen once. Sequencing used sorted CD4+, CD8+, or CD8+CD57+ T cells (not recorded which) from PBMCs. These receptors came from a human donor with aplastic anemia.

Many counts were recorded for this clonotype. V and J are TRBV5-1 and TRBJ1-1; no clear D gene. CDR1 SGHRS and CDR2 YFSETQ come from the germline V gene. The CDR3 loop spans 14 amino acids. V gave up 2 bases and J gave up 6 bases, with 14 bases separating them. The CDR3 sequence: CASSLNPGDPEAFF. Written as DNA, the CDR3 is TGCGCCAGCAGCTTAAACCCAGGAGACCCTGAAGCTTTCTTT.

This clonotype has a count of ten or more. An end of the junction does not agree with germline; a read error may underlie this. The genes are TRBV7-9 and TRBJ2-5; D is uncertain. The CDR3 is made up of 14 amino acids. In germline, CDR1 is SEHNR, CDR2 FQNEAQ (reference sequence). The CDR3 spells CASSLVPGRETQYF. CDR3 DNA sequence: TGTGCCAGCAGTTTAGTGCCGGGTCGCGAGACCCAGTACTTC.

V gene TRBV10-2 combines with J gene TRBJ1-6, with TRBD1 as a possible D gene (6 bases). Germline V CDR1 and CDR2: WSHSY, SAAADI. This CDR3 region has 14 residues. V lost 5 bases, J lost 5 bases, and 10 bases lay in between. The CDR3 DNA reads as TGCGCCAGCAGTACGCCAGGGGATAATTCACCCCTCCACTTT. Translating gives CASSTPGDNSPLHF.

The V gene is TRBV7-9, the J gene TRBJ1-5, with D unclear. V shed 3 bases and J shed 9 bases, with 6 bases lying between them. The CDR3 sequence is 11 residues long. Germline lookup yields CDR1 SEHNR and CDR2 FQNEAQ (reference sequence). CDR3 region: CASSFSGPQHF. The CDR3 DNA follows: TGTGCCAGCAGCTTTTCGGGGCCCCAGCATTTT.

V gene TRBV5-6 combines with J gene TRBJ2-7; D not resolved. CDR3 length: 13 amino acids. Trimming stripped 1 base from V and 3 bases from J, with 8 bases between. Germline CDR1 and CDR2: SGHDT and YYEEEE. This chain's CDR3 is CASSLINGYEQYF. CDR3 in DNA: TGTGCCAGCAGCTTGATAAACGGCTACGAGCAGTACTTC.

J is TRBJ2-7 and V is TRBV2; 8 bases are shared with TRBD1. The germline V gene has CDR1 SNHLY and CDR2 FYNNEI. The J segment lost 0 bases and the V segment lost 8 bases, leaving 3 bases of the junction unmatched. The CDR3 spans 13 residues. The CDR3 reads CASYRGSSYEQYF. The CDR3 bases are TGTGCCAGCTACAGGGGGAGCTCCTACGAGCAGTACTTC.

In regard to this clonotype: This may be a read error: a much more frequent sequence differs by one nucleotide. Since no conserved phenylalanine or tryptophan closes the CDR3, a read error is the likely cause. V is TRBV5-6 and J is TRBJ1-1; TRBD1 agrees at 7 bases. Germline CDR1 SGHDT, CDR2 YYEEEE. The V gene end was trimmed by 5 bases and the J gene end by 4 bases; junction bases not matched to a gene: 5. This CDR3 contains 13 residues. CDR3 protein: CASRETGATEAFC. CDR3 nucleotide sequence: TGTGCCAGCAGGGAAACAGGGGCCACTGAAGCTTTCTGT.

The gene calls are TRBV20-1 and TRBJ2-7; 14 positions match TRBD2. Germline CDR1 DFQATT, CDR2 SNEGSKA (reference sequence). This CDR3 region has 19 residues. J was trimmed by 1 base and V by 6 bases; bases with no gene match: 17. This CDR3 is CSANLLTGLAGVMSYEQYF. CDR3 in DNA: TGCAGTGCCAATCTTCTGACGGGACTAGCGGGAGTAATGTCCTACGAGCAGTACTTC.

A few counts support this clonotype. This may stem from a read error, because a much larger clone lies one nucleotide away. This chain uses TRBV20-1 with TRBJ1-6, with D maybe TRBD1 (5 bases). The CDR3 length is 18 residues. V was trimmed by 0 bases and J by 0 bases, leaving 15 bases between them. Germline V CDR1 and CDR2: DFQATT, SNEGSKA (reference sequence). CDR3 bases: TGCAGTGCTAGAGATAGACAGAGCCTCAGCTCCTATAATTCACCCCTCCACTTT. Translating it yields CSARDRQSLSSYNSPLHF.

A single count supports this clonotype. The chain recombines TRBV15 with TRBJ2-7, with a possible D match to TRBD2 (6 bases). The CDR3 runs to 13 residues. Trimming cost V 3 bases and J 6 bases, with 12 bases left between them. CDR1 and CDR2 from the germline V gene are LNHNV and YYDKDF (reference sequence). The CDR3 bases are TGTGCCACCAGCAGCGCCGCGGGGATCGAGCAGTACTTC. Translation gives CATSSAAGIEQYF.

This clonotype was recorded many times. This sequence joins TRBV2 and TRBJ2-5; no clear D. Germline V gene lookup returns CDR1 SNHLY and CDR2 FYNNEI. This CDR3 region has 18 residues. The ends were cut back, 4 bases at V and 3 bases at J, with 24 bases in the middle. The CDR3 DNA follows: TGTGCCAGCAGTGTCCCTGTTGTCGGCAGCAGAATAAAAGAGACCCAGTACTTC. This gives the protein CASSVPVVGSRIKETQYF.

This rearrangement joins TRBV20-1 to TRBJ2-7; 9 nucleotides match TRBD1. V was pared by 5 bases and J by 5 bases, with 13 bases of the junction left unmatched. CDR1 and CDR2 from the germline V gene are DFQATT and SNEGSKA (reference sequence). There are 15 residues in the CDR3. CDR3 bases: TGCAGTGCTGCCCACTCCGGGACAGGGTTGGACGAGCAGTACTTC. It codes for CSAAHSGTGLDEQYF.

This chain links TRBV19 with TRBJ2-7, with 12 positions matching TRBD1. V dropped 6 bases and J dropped 6; count of bases not matched to a gene: 9. This CDR3 is built from 15 residues. Looked up from germline, CDR1 is LNHDA and CDR2 is SQIVND (reference sequence). CDR3 in amino acids: CASSGPGTGGSEQYF. Here the CDR3 DNA reads TGTGCCAGTAGCGGTCCCGGGACAGGGGGCTCCGAGCAGTACTTC.

Ten or more counts support this clonotype. The chain combines TRBV10-2 with TRBJ1-2; D is possibly TRBD1 (5 bases). Trimming took 6 bases from V and 4 from J, leaving 21 bases between them. The CDR3 runs 16 residues. Germline lookup yields CDR1 WSHSY and CDR2 SAAADI. The CDR3 loop is CASSEAGLTPSYGYTF. The CDR3 DNA is TGCGCCAGCAGCGAAGCGGGACTTACGCCTTCCTATGGCTACACCTTC.

This clonotype was detected many times. The V and J genes are TRBV7-6 and TRBJ2-7; 10 bases align to TRBD2. Per germline, CDR1 SGHVS and CDR2 FNYEAQ. The J segment lost 4 bases and the V segment lost 3 bases, leaving 3 bases of the junction unmatched. The CDR3 length is 14 residues. This chain's CDR3 is CASSLASGGYEQYF. CDR3 nucleotide sequence: TGTGCCAGCAGCTTGGCTAGCGGGGGTTACGAGCAGTACTTC.

The genes are TRBV7-3 and TRBJ1-6; D might be TRBD1 (5 bases). V was pared by 5 bases and J by 10 bases, with 18 bases between. CDR1 and CDR2 (germline): SGHTA, FQGTGA. The CDR3 has 15 amino acids. As DNA, the CDR3 is TGTGCCAGCAGCGCGTCTCGGGGGGTTGGCTCACCCCTCCACTTT. Translating it yields CASSASRGVGSPLHF.

This clonotype was counted a few times. The rearrangement joins TRBV19 to TRBJ2-1; no clear D. This CDR3 comprises 14 residues. V shed 8 bases and J shed 3 bases, with 14 bases lying between them. Germline V CDR1 and CDR2: LNHDA, SQIVND (reference sequence). In nucleotides, the CDR3 is TGTGCCAGTTGTAGGTCCGGAGTCTACAATGAGCAGTTCTTC. It yields the protein CASCRSGVYNEQFF.

This clonotype was seen at least ten times. V usage is TRBV16 and J usage is TRBJ2-7; D unresolved. Trimming took 5 bases from V and 6 from J, leaving 8 bases between them. From germline, CDR1 is KGHSY and CDR2 FQNENV. The CDR3 has 11 amino acids. CDR3 residues: CASSITSEQYF. CDR3 bases: TGTGCCAGCAGCATCACGTCCGAGCAGTACTTC.

This clonotype has a count of ten or more. This chain joins TRBV19 and TRBJ2-7, with TRBD2 as a possible D gene (5 bases). The CDR3 is 16 amino acids. V was shortened by 1 base and J by 6 bases, with 19 bases between the two germline ends. Germline CDR1 reads LNHDA; CDR2 reads SQIVND (reference sequence). The CDR3 DNA follows: TGTGCCAGTAGTATAGGTAGCCCGCCATTCACTAGCGAGCAGTACTTC. It codes for CASSIGSPPFTSEQYF.

In its sample, this clonotype was seen many times. This chain links TRBV4-1 with TRBJ1-2, with D tentatively TRBD1 (6 bases). CDR3 length equals 11 residues. Trimming pared 5 bases from V and 6 bases from J, leaving 7 bases between. Germline CDR1 is MGHRA and CDR2 is YSYEKL. CDR3 protein: CASSYRDGYTF. In nucleotides, the CDR3 is TGCGCCAGCAGCTACAGGGATGGCTACACCTTC.

This clonotype was detected ten times or more. The chain recombines TRBV5-6 with TRBJ1-1; D unclear. Germline lookup yields CDR1 SGHDT and CDR2 YYEEEE. The CDR3 totals 17 residues. The germline V and J ends were trimmed by 0 bases and 4 bases, with 19 bases remaining between them. CDR3 amino acids: CASSLAGVTTLITEAFF. For the CDR3, the DNA is TGTGCCAGCAGCTTGGCTGGGGTGACGACCCTCATCACTGAAGCTTTCTTT.

A note on this clonotype: A much larger clone lies a single base off, so this may be a read error. This rearrangement joins TRBV7-3 to TRBJ2-1; a weak D match, TRBD1 (6 bases). In germline, CDR1 is SGHTA, CDR2 FQGTGA. The CDR3 has 16 residues. CDR3 residues: CAGSFRTEQIYNEQFF. CDR3 bases: TGTGCCGGCAGCTTTCGGACAGAGCAAATCTACAATGAGCAGTTCTTC. Full variable domain (outside the CDR3, taken from reference TRBV7-3 and TRBJ2-1): GAGVSQTPSNKVTEKGKYVELRCDPISGHTALYWYRQSLGQGPEFLIYFQGTGAADDSGLPNDRFFAVRPEGSVSTLKIQRTERGDSAVYLCAGSFRTEQIYNEQFFGPGTRLTVL.

The chain carries TRBV7-3 and TRBJ2-2; 7 nucleotides align to TRBD1. V dropped 5 bases and J dropped 3; count of bases not matched to a gene: 3. Per the germline V gene, CDR1 is SGHTA and CDR2 is FQGTGA. The CDR3 contains 14 residues. CDR3 coding DNA: TGTGCCAGCAGCCCCCAGGGGGACACCGGGGAGCTGTTTTTT. Protein sequence: CASSPQGDTGELFF.

This chain links TRBV7-2 with TRBJ1-1, with D perhaps matching TRBD1 (5 bases). This CDR3 is built from 15 residues. V lost 0 bases and J lost 4, with 12 bases in between. The V gene's germline CDR1 is SGHTA and CDR2 FQGNSA. CDR3 region: CASSLAGGLATEAFF. CDR3 nucleotide sequence: TGTGCCAGCAGCTTAGCGGGGGGGTTGGCCACTGAAGCTTTCTTT.

CDR3 nucleotides: TGTGCCAGCAGTGAGGGGGCAGTAGGGTCACCCCTCCACTTT. It yields the protein CASSEGAVGSPLHF. The chain combines TRBV2 with TRBJ1-6, with D perhaps TRBD1 (6 bases). CDR3 size: 14 residues. V lost 3 bases and J 10 bases, leaving 13 bases between the germline ends. The germline V gene has CDR1 SNHLY and CDR2 FYNNEI.

The genes are TRBV27 and TRBJ2-2, with D tentatively TRBD2 (6 bases). Trimming removed 5 bases from V and 2 bases from J, with 12 bases in between. This CDR3 comprises 15 residues. Germline values: CDR1 MNHEY, CDR2 SMNVEV (reference sequence). In nucleotides, the CDR3 is TGTGCCAGCAGTGACGACGGGGGTAACACCGGGGAGCTGTTTTTT. This sequence encodes CASSDDGGNTGELFF.

Ten or more counts support this clonotype. The J gene is TRBJ2-7, the V gene TRBV7-9, with 9 nucleotides matching TRBD1. The CDR3 sequence is 16 residues long. The germline CDR1 and CDR2 sequences are SEHNR and FQNEAQ (reference sequence). J gave up 2 bases and V 5 bases, and 10 bases lay outside the gene matches. CDR3: CASSITGTGNAYEQYF. The CDR3 DNA follows: TGTGCCAGCAGCATAACCGGGACAGGGAATGCCTACGAGCAGTACTTC.

The chain is built from TRBV7-2 and TRBJ1-1, with TRBD1 identical over 10 bases. V dropped 4 bases and J dropped 5; count of bases not matched to a gene: 10. CDR3 size: 16 residues. The germline CDR1 and CDR2 sequences are SGHTA and FQGNSA. CDR3 region: CASSYRQGAGGTEAFF. Here the CDR3 DNA reads TGTGCCAGCAGCTACCGACAGGGGGCAGGAGGGACTGAAGCTTTCTTT.

CDR3 sequence (DNA): TGTGCCAGTAGCAGGGGGCAGGAGACCCAGTACTTC. Residues: CASSRGQETQYF. The V gene is TRBV19, the J gene TRBJ2-5; 8 bases agree with TRBD1. This CDR3 has 12 amino acids. The germline CDR1 and CDR2 sequences are LNHDA and SQIVND (reference sequence). V gave up 6 bases and J gave up 5 bases; unmatched junction bases: 2.

The chain employs TRBV20-1 and TRBJ1-6; no reliable D call. The germline V and J ends were trimmed by 0 bases and 8 bases, with 11 bases remaining between them. The CDR3 length is 14 residues. The V gene's germline CDR1 is DFQATT and CDR2 SNEGSKA (reference sequence). CDR3 sequence: CSAREAGVDSPLHF. The CDR3 coding sequence is TGCAGTGCTAGAGAGGCAGGAGTGGATTCACCCCTCCACTTT.

This clonotype was observed a single time. V gene TRBV7-9 combines with J gene TRBJ2-7; TRBD2 matches at 10 bases. The V gene end was trimmed by 1 base and the J gene end by 3 bases; junction bases not matched to a gene: 12. Germline assignment: CDR1 SEHNR and CDR2 FQNEAQ (reference sequence). CDR3 size: 18 residues. The CDR3 sequence: CASSLGASSGRVGYEQYF. CDR3 nucleotide sequence: TGTGCCAGCAGCTTAGGGGCCTCTAGCGGGAGAGTGGGCTACGAGCAGTACTTC.

This clonotype was counted once. The rearrangement uses TRBV7-9 and TRBJ2-7; 13 bases align to TRBD2. The V gene's germline CDR1 is SEHNR and CDR2 FQNEAQ (reference sequence). CDR3 length: 15 amino acids. The ends lost 6 bases at V and 1 base at J; junction bases unmatched: 3. In DNA, the CDR3 is TGTGCCAGCAGGGAGGGACTAGCGGGGTCCTACGAGCAGTACGTC. This encodes CASREGLAGSYEQYV.